The clone carrying this TCR beta chain was observed a single time. The CDR3 runs 15 residues. Per germline, CDR1 SNHLY and CDR2 FYNNEI. Trimming removed 5 bases from V and 0 bases from J; junction bases left unmatched: 3. The sample comes from a study of blood T cell repertoires in COVID-19. Turning to the study itself: COVID-19 samples collected from the United States, Italy and Spain covered acute and convalescent phases. The cDNA or gDNA used as material had been derived from T cells, B-cell-depleted T cells, or PBMCs.

Original processing methods: Amplification of reference gene primers provided the estimated nucleated cell counts. Profiling relied on immunoSEQ multiplex PCR, and the TCRdb table lists in-frame clones only, not all of them. That table supplies the V and J calls and clone size; D and trimming were determined from the DNA. The sample yields about 340,000 clones, about 83% seen once. The sample was peripheral blood. The receptor was isolated from a man aged 25-40 years with active or convalescent COVID-19. This sequence joins TRBV2 and TRBJ1-4; 7 bases map to TRBD1. The CDR3 here is CASSRGPSTNEKLFF. The CDR3 DNA is TGTGCCAGCAGTAGGGGGCCATCAACTAATGAAAAACTGTTTTTT.